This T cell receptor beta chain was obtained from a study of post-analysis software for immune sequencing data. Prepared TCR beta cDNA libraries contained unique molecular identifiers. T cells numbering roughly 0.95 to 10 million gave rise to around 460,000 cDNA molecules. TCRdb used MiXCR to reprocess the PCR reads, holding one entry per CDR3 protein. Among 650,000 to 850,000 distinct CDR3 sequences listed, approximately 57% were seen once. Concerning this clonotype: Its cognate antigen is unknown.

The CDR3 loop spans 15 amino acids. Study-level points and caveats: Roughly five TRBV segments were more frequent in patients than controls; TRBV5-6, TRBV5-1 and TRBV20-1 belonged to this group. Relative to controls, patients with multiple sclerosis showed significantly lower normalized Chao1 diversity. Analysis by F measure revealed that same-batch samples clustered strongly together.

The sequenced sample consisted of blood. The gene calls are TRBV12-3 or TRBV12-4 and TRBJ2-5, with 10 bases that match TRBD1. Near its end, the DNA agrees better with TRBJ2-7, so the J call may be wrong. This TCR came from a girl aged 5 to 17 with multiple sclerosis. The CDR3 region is CASSSTGTGAYEQYF. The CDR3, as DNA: TGTGCCAGCAGTTCCACCGGGACAGGGGCCTACGAGCAGTACTTC.